What follows are 16 T cell receptor beta chains derived from one specimen sequenced in a study of blood T cell repertoires in COVID-19. Some clones are missing from TCRdb's copy, which holds only in-frame ones; the method was immunoSEQ multiplex PCR. The sample lists 250,000 to 400,000 clones, 88% occurring once. The source material was peripheral blood. The receptors stem from a woman aged 25 to 45 with COVID-19, enrolled during active disease.

The chain uses TRBV5-4 and TRBJ1-6; 7 bases align to TRBD1. Germline values: CDR1 SGHNT, CDR2 YYREEE (reference sequence). The CDR3 extends over 15 amino acids. Trimming removed 0 bases from V and 7 bases from J; junction bases left unmatched: 4. CDR3 coding DNA: TGTGCCAGCAGCTTGGGGGGACAGCAAAATTCACCCCTCCACTTT. The encoded protein is CASSLGGQQNSPLHF.

This chain links TRBV30 with TRBJ1-1; D gene unclear. This CDR3 contains 14 residues. V lost 0 bases and J 0 bases, leaving 8 bases between the germline ends. Per the germline V gene, CDR1 is GTSNPN and CDR2 is SVGIG (reference sequence). In nucleotides, the CDR3 is TGTGCCTGGAGTGTCACAAGATTGAACACTGAAGCTTTCTTT. Translated, it gives CAWSVTRLNTEAFF.

The rearrangement uses TRBV19 and TRBJ2-3; D perhaps matches TRBD1 (5 bases). The CDR3 spans 15 residues. Trimming stripped 5 bases from V and 6 bases from J, with 18 bases between. Germline lookup yields CDR1 LNHDA and CDR2 SQIVND (reference sequence). The DNA of the CDR3 is TGTGCCAGTAGTCCCCTTTTAGGGGCCGGGGATACGCAGTATTTT. The encoded protein is CASSPLLGAGDTQYF.

The chain links TRBV18 to TRBJ2-1; 10 bases align to TRBD2. Germline CDR1 KGHSH, CDR2 LQKENI. The CDR3 extends over 18 amino acids. V was pared by 1 base and J by 4 bases, with 10 bases of the junction left unmatched. The CDR3 loop reads CASSPLLLAGKRYNEQFF. Here the CDR3 DNA reads TGTGCCAGCTCACCACTTCTACTAGCGGGGAAGAGATACAATGAGCAGTTCTTC.

The genes are TRBV6-5 and TRBJ2-2; weak D call: TRBD2 (7 bases). Germline V gene data show CDR1 as MNHEY and CDR2 as SVGAGI. The V end was cut by 11 bases, the J end by 4 bases, with 14 bases between. CDR3 size: 13 residues. The CDR3, as DNA: TGTGCCTCGCGTGCGGGGGCCACCGGGGAGCTGTTTTTT. It yields the protein CASRAGATGELFF.

The gene calls are TRBV28 and TRBJ1-3; 7 nucleotides align to TRBD1. The V gene's germline CDR1 is MDHEN and CDR2 SYDVKM. J was trimmed by 1 base and V by 7 bases; bases with no gene match: 7. The CDR3 sequence is 15 residues long. CDR3 coding DNA: TGTGCCAGCAACCGACAGGGTAGATCTGGAAACACCATATATTTT. Encoded protein: CASNRQGRSGNTIYF.

The table lists this clone with a few counts. The rearrangement links TRBV6-4 to TRBJ1-6; possibly TRBD1 for D (5 bases). The CDR3 is 13 residues long. The germline V gene has CDR1 MRHNA and CDR2 SNTAGT. Trimming removed 2 bases from V and 9 bases from J, with 8 bases in between. The CDR3 is CASSDKDTSPLHF. The CDR3 bases are TGTGCCAGCAGTGACAAGGACACTTCACCCCTCCACTTT.

The chain has TRBV5-8 and TRBJ1-5; D is uncertain. The germline V gene encodes CDR1 SGHTS and CDR2 YDEGEE. The CDR3 is 14 residues long. V was clipped by 0 bases and J by 4 bases, with 8 bases between them. CDR3 nucleotide sequence: TGTGCCAGCAGCTTGGGTGTCGGGAATCAGCCCCAGCATTTT. Translated: CASSLGVGNQPQHF.

V and J are TRBV11-2 and TRBJ2-1, with TRBD2 matching 8 bases. CDR3 length: 15 amino acids. With 2 bases clipped from V and 5 bases from J, the junction kept 5 bases outside the gene matches. CDR1 and CDR2 (germline): SGHAT, FQNNGV. This chain's CDR3 is CASSLQRGTHNEQFF. The CDR3 DNA is TGTGCCAGCAGCTTACAGCGGGGGACCCACAATGAGCAGTTCTTC.

V gene TRBV28 combines with J gene TRBJ1-2; D is ambiguous. Trimming pared 4 bases from V and 3 bases from J, leaving 9 bases between. This CDR3 spans 13 amino acids. CDR1 MDHEN and CDR2 SYDVKM come from the germline V gene. In nucleotides, the CDR3 is TGTGCCAGCAGTTCCCGGACTTACTATGGCTACACCTTC. Amino acid sequence: CASSSRTYYGYTF.

Only a few counts were recorded for this clone. CDR3 region: CATSDFEGGREDEQFF. CDR3 in DNA: TGTGCCACCAGTGATTTTGAGGGGGGGCGTGAGGATGAGCAGTTCTTC. The J gene is TRBJ2-1, the V gene TRBV24-1; possible D gene TRBD2, 7 bases. The V end was cut by 1 base, the J end by 8 bases, with 17 bases between. The CDR3 is 16 amino acids. Germline assignment: CDR1 KGHDR and CDR2 SFDVKD.

The V gene is TRBV7-9, the J gene TRBJ2-7; TRBD1 matches at 8 bases. The germline V gene encodes CDR1 SEHNR and CDR2 FQNEAQ (reference sequence). Losses at the gene ends were 1 base for V and 3 bases for J; bases not matched to a gene: 5. The CDR3 extends over 15 amino acids. The CDR3 bases are TGTGCCAGCAGCTTAGGGGACAGGAGTCTCTACGAGCAGTACTTC. Translation: CASSLGDRSLYEQYF.

With regard to this clone: This specimen includes other DNA sequences encoding the same CDR3. The V and J genes are TRBV7-2 and TRBJ2-5; TRBD2 matches 8 bases. Germline V gene data show CDR1 as SGHTA and CDR2 as FQGNSA. The CDR3 extends over 13 amino acids. Germline trimming cut 5 bases from V and 4 bases from J; bases unmatched to any gene: 3. DNA of the CDR3: TGTGCCAGCAGCCCCCGGGGGGGAGAGACCCAGTACTTC. Its protein is CASSPRGGETQYF.

This chain links TRBV12-3 or TRBV12-4 with TRBJ2-1, with 7 bases identical to TRBD1. This CDR3 is built from 13 residues. V shed 9 bases, J shed 4 bases, and the junction held 6 bases outside the gene matches. The CDR3 DNA reads TGTGCCAGTTCCCGGGACAGATACAATGAGCAGTTCTTC. It codes for CASSRDRYNEQFF.

This chain links TRBV19 with TRBJ1-2; a weak D match, TRBD1 (6 bases). Germline CDR1 LNHDA, CDR2 SQIVND (reference sequence). V shed 8 bases and J shed 13 bases, with 17 bases lying between them. CDR3 length: 11 amino acids. CDR3 residues: CASGWNREPTF. Here the CDR3 DNA reads TGTGCCAGTGGGTGGAACAGGGAGCCCACCTTC.

This clone appeared once. V is TRBV6-5 and J is TRBJ1-2, with TRBD1 identical over 9 bases. CDR1 is MNHEY and CDR2 is SVGAGI in the germline V gene. J was trimmed by 4 bases and V by 2 bases; bases with no gene match: 2. The CDR3 loop spans 14 amino acids. The CDR3, as DNA: TGTGCCAGCAGTTACATGACAGGGGGCTATGGCTACACCTTC. Its translation is CASSYMTGGYGYTF.